This record concerns one TCR beta chain sequence. This receptor's antigen is unknown. No base-level quality is on record; no much larger clone is a single base apart. The sample is drawn from a study of CD8+CD57+ T cells in acquired aplastic anemia listed by TCRdb under 2018. Some background on the complete study: Extracted DNA from sorted CD4+ and CD8+ cells averaged around 3.4 ug, ranging from about 0.17 to 30 ug. CD8+CD57+ expansion was defined as a frequency above the mean frequency observed in healthy subjects.

Genomic DNA was used as template for profiling of TCR beta VDJ combinations and CDR3 sequences. TCR repertoire sequencing was run on an Illumina HiSeq 2000. The source study handled its data this way. TRBV/TRBJ rearrangement plots, CDR3 size and DJ length profiles, and Simpson's diversity index were used to assess repertoires. The immunodominant clone was defined as the most abundant DNA sequence in deep sequencing data. CDR3 amino acid sequences were screened for sharing across subjects and compared with published repertoires and the VDJdb database. TCRdb reprocessing: public reads trimmed at Q25 with fastp, clones called with MiXCR, in-frame beta chains kept. One record per CDR3 amino acid sequence lists the most common genes and DNA. The V and J calls reflect TCRdb's pipeline rather than the authors' work. This sample comprises around 130,000 distinct CDR3 sequences, 55% to 70% of them detected only once. Of the sample, 25% to 30% falls within the top ten clones.

V and J are trimmed by 4 bases and 4 bases, and the gene matches miss 10 bases of the junction. The CDR3, from cysteine to phenylalanine, totals 15 residues. The sequence is cut down to CDR3 DNA, 45 bases in frame from base 1. CDR1 and CDR2 are read off the germline V gene as SGHTA and FQGNSA. The patients picked for sequencing were ones in whom flow cytometry had shown an expansion of CD8+CD57+ cells. Every patient had a diagnosis of severe acquired aplastic anemia based on International Study of Aplastic Anemia and Agranulocytosis and Camitta criteria. No therapy had been received by the patients at the time of blood sampling. In the study, sorted CD4+ and CD8+ blood T cells from patients with severe aplastic anemia and from healthy subjects underwent deep sequencing of TCR repertoires. Patients were enrolled in the USA under clinicaltrials.gov protocols 00001620, 01623167, 00001397, 00071045, 00081523 and 00961064. Ficoll-Paque density gradient centrifugation was used to isolate peripheral blood mononuclear cells. Before DNA was extracted, CD4+ and CD8+ T cells were sorted using either FACS or magnetic beads.

The research as a whole found: Twenty-nine CD8+ CDR3 sequences were shared between patients and controls but appeared highly expressed in patients and within their immunodominant clones. Between patients and healthy controls, no significant difference in CD8+ Simpson's diversity was found (P=0.060).

This clonotype was obtained from a human donor with aplastic anemia. The receptor chain draws on TRBV7-2 and TRBJ2-7, with TRBD2 matching 7 junction bases. Sample: sorted CD4+, CD8+, or CD8+CD57+ T cells (not recorded which) from PBMCs. The CDR3 in this case is CASSYWGGRTYEQYF. The DNA sequence is as follows: TGTGCCAGCAGCTATTGGGGCGGGAGAACATACGAGCAGTACTTC. With all but the CDR3 taken from the reference TRBV7-2 and TRBJ2-7 genes, the full variable domain is: GAGVSQSPSNKVTEKGKDVELRCDPISGHTALYWYRQSLGQGLEFLIYFQGNSAPDKSGLPSDRFSAERTGGSVSTLTIQRTQQEDSAVYLCASSYWGGRTYEQYFGPGTRLTVT.